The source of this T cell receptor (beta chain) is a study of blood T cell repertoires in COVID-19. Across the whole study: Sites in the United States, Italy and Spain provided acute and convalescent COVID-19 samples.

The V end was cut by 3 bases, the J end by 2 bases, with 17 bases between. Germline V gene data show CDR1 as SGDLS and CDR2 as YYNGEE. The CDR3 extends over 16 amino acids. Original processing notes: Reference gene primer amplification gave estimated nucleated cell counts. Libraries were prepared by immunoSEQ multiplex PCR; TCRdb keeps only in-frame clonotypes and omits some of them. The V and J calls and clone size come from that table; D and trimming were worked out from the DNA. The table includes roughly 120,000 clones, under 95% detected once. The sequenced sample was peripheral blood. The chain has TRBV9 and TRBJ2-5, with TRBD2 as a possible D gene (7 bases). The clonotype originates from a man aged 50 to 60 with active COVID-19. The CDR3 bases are TGTGCCAGCAGCGAGAGTGTGCGGGGGCATCAAGAGACCCAGTACTTC. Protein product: CASSESVRGHQETQYF.